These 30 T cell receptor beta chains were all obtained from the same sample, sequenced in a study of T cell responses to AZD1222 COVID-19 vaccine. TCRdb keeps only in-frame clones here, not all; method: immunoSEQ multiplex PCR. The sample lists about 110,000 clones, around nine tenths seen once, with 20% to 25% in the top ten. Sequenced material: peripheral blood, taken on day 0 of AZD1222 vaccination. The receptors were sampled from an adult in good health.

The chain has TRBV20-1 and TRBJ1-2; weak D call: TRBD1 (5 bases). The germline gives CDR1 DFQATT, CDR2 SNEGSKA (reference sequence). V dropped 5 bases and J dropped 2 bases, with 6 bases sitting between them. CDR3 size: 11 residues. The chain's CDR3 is CSAWDNYGYTF. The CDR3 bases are TGCAGTGCTTGGGACAACTATGGCTACACCTTC.

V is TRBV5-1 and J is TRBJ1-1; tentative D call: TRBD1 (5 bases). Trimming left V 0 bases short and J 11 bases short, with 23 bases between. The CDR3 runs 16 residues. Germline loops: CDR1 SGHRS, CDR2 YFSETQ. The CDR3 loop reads CASSLGSSGQAREAFF. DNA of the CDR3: TGCGCCAGCAGCTTGGGGTCCTCAGGGCAGGCTCGGGAGGCTTTCTTT.

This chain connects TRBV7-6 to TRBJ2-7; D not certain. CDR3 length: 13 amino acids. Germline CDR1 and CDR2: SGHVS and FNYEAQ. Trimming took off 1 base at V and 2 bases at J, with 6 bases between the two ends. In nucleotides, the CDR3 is TGTGCCAGCAGCTTAGGCAGAACCTACGAGCAGTACTTC. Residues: CASSLGRTYEQYF.

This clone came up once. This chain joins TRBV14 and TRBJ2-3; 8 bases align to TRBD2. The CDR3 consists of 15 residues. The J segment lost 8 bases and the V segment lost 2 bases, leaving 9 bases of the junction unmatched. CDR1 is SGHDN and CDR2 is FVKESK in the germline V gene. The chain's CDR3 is CASSQNAGGPGTQYF. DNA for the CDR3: TGTGCCAGCAGCCAAAATGCGGGGGGACCGGGTACGCAGTATTTT. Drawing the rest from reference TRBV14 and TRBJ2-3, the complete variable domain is EAGVTQFPSHSVIEKGQTVTLRCDPISGHDNLYWYRRVMGKEIKFLLHFVKESKQDESGMPNNRFLAERTGGTYSTLKVQPAELEDSGVYFCASSQNAGGPGTQYFGPGTRLTVL.

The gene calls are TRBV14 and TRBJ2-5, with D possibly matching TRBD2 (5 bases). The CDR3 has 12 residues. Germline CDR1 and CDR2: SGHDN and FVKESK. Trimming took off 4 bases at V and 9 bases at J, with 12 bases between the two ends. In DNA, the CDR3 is TGTGCCAGCAGCCCGGGGAACTTGGCCCAGTACTTC. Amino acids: CASSPGNLAQYF.

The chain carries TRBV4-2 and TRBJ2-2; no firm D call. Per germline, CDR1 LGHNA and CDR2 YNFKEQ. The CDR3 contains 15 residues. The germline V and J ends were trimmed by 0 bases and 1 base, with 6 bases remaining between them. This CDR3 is CASSQEKRNTGELFF. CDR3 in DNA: TGTGCCAGCAGCCAAGAAAAGCGGAACACCGGGGAGCTGTTTTTT.

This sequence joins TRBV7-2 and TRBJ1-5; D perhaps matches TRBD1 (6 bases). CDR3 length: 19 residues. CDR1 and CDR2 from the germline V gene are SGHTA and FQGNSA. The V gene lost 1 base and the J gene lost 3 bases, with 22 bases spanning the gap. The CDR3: CASSLVASLGGSSNQPQHF. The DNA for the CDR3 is TGTGCCAGCAGCTTAGTGGCCTCCCTAGGGGGATCCTCCAATCAGCCCCAGCATTTT.

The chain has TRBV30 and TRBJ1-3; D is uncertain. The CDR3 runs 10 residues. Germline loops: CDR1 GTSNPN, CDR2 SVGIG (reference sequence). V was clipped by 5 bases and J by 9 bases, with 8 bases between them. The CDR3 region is CAWGGVTIYF. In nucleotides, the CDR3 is TGTGCCTGGGGCGGTGTCACCATATATTTT.

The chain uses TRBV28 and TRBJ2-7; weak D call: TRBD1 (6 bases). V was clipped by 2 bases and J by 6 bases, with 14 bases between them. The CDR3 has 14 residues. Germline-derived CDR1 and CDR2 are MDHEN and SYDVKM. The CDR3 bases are TGTGCCAGCAGTTTAACAGGGATCCCGCCCGAGCAGTACTTC. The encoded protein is CASSLTGIPPEQYF.

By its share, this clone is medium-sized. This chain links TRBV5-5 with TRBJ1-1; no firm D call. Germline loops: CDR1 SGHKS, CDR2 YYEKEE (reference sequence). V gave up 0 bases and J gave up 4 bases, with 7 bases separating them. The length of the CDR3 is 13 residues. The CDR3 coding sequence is TGTGCCAGCAGCTTGGACGTTTTCACTGAAGCTTTCTTT. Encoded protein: CASSLDVFTEAFF.

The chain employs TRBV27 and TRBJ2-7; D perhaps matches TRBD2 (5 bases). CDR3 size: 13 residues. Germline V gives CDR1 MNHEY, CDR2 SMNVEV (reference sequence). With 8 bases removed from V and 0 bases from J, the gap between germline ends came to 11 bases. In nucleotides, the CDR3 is TGTGCCAGCGGACCGGGAAGCTCCTACGAGCAGTACTTC. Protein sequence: CASGPGSSYEQYF.

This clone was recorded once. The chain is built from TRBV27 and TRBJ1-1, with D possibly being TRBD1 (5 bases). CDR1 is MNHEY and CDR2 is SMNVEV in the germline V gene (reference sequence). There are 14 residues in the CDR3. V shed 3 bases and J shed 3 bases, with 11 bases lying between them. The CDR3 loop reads CASSFAGFYTEAFF. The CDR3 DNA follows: TGTGCCAGCAGTTTCGCAGGGTTTTACACTGAAGCTTTCTTT.

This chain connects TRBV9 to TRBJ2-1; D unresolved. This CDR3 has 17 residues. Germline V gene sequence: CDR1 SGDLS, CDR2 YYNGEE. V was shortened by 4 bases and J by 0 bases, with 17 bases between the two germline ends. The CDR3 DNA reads TGTGCCAGCAGCCCCCTTTTAGGGTTACACTCCTACAATGAGCAGTTCTTC. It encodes CASSPLLGLHSYNEQFF. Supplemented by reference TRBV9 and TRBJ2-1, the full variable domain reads DSGVTQTPKHLITATGQRVTLRCSPRSGDLSVYWYQQSLDQGLQFLIQYYNGEERAKGNILERFSAQQFPDLHSELNLSSLELGDSALYFCASSPLLGLHSYNEQFFGPGTRLTVL.

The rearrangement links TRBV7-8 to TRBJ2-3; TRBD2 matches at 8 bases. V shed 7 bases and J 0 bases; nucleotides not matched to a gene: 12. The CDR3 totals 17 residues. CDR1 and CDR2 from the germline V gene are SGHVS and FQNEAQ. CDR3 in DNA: TGTGCCAGCACTCCAAGCGGGGGAGGTGTTAGCACAGATACGCAGTATTTT. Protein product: CASTPSGGGVSTDTQYF.

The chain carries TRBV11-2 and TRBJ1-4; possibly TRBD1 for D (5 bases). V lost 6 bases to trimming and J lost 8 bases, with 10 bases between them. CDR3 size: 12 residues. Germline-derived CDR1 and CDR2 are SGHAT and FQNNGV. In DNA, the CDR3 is TGTGCCAGCAGTCCGGGGGAGGAAAAACTGTTTTTT. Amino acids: CASSPGEEKLFF.

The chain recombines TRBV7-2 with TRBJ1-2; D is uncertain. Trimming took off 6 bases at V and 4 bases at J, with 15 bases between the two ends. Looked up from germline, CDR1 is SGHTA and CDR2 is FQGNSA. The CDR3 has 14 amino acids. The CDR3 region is CASSPGPVSYGYTF. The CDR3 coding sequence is TGTGCCAGCAGTCCCGGGCCAGTATCCTATGGCTACACCTTC.

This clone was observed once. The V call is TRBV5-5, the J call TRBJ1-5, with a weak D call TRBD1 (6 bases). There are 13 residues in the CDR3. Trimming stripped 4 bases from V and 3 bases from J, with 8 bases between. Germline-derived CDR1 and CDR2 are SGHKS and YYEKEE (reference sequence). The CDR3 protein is CASSRTDNQPQHF. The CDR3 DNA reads TGTGCCAGCAGCAGGACAGACAATCAGCCCCAGCATTTT.

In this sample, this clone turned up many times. As DNA, the CDR3 is TGCGCCAGCAGCCAAGAGAGGGAAAACTATGGCTACACCTTC. It codes for CASSQERENYGYTF. This chain links TRBV4-3 with TRBJ1-2; D remains unclear. V was clipped by 0 bases and J by 2 bases, with 7 bases between them. The CDR3 loop spans 14 amino acids. Germline CDR1 is LGHNA and CDR2 is YSLEER.

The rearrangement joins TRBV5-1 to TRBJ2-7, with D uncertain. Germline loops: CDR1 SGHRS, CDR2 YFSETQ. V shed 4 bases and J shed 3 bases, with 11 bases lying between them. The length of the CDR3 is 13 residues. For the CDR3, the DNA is TGCGCCAGCAGCCTCAACGAGTTCTACGAGCAGTACTTC. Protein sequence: CASSLNEFYEQYF.

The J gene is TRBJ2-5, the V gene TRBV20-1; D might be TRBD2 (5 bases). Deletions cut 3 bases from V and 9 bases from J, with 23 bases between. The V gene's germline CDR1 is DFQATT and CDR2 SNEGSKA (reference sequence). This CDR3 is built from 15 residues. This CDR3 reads CSASEGALISQPQYF. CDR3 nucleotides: TGCAGTGCTAGTGAGGGAGCCCTGATCTCTCAACCCCAGTACTTC.

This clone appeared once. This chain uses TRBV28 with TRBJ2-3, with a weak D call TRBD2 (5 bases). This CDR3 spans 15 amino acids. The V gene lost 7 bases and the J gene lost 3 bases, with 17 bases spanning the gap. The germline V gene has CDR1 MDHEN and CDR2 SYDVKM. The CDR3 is CASKVITGLTDTQYF. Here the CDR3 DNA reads TGTGCCAGCAAAGTTATTACGGGATTAACAGATACGCAGTATTTT.

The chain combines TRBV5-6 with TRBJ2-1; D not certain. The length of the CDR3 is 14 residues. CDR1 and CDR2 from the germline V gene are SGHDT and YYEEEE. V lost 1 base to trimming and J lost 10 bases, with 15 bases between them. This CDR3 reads CASSLTGEVREQFF. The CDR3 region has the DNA TGTGCCAGCAGCTTGACTGGAGAGGTCAGGGAGCAGTTCTTC.

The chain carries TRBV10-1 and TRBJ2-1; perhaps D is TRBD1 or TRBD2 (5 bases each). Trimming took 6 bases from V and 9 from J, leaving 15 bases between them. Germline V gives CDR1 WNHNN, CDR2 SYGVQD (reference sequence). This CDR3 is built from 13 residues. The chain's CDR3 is CASSALAGGEQFF. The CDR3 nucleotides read TGCGCCAGCAGCGCCCTAGCTGGGGGTGAGCAGTTCTTC.

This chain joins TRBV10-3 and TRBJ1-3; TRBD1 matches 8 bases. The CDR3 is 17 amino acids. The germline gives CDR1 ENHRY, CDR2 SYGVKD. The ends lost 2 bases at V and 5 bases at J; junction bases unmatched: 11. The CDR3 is CAISEAITGGVRNTIYF. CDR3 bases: TGTGCCATCAGTGAGGCTATTACAGGGGGAGTGAGAAACACCATATATTTT.

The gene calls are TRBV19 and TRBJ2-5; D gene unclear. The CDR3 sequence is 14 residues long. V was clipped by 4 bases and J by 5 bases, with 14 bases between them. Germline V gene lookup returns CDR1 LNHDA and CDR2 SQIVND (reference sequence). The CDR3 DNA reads TGTGCCAGTAGTAGCCTGGTTTACGGGGAGACCCAGTACTTC. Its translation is CASSSLVYGETQYF.

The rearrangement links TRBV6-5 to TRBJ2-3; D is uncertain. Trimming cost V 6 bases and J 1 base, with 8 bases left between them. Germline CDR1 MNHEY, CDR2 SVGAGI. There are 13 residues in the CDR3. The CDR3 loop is CASSPPGTDTQYF. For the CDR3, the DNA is TGTGCCAGCAGCCCCCCTGGCACAGATACGCAGTATTTT.

The CDR3 loop reads CASSRHRDRGLSGEKLFF. The CDR3 DNA is TGTGCCAGCAGCCGACACCGGGACAGGGGATTGAGCGGTGAAAAACTGTTTTTT. This chain connects TRBV7-8 to TRBJ1-4; 10 bases are shared with TRBD1. CDR1 is SGHVS and CDR2 is FQNEAQ in the germline V gene. The CDR3 covers 18 residues. V shed 5 bases, J shed 7 bases, and the junction held 16 bases outside the gene matches.

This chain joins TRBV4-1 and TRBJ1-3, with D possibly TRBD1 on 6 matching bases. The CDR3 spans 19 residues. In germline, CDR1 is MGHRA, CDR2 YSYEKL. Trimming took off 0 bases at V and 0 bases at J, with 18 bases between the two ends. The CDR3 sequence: CASSQEGGRVGTSGNTIYF. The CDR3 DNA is TGCGCCAGCAGCCAAGAAGGGGGTCGAGTTGGGACCTCTGGAAACACCATATATTTT.

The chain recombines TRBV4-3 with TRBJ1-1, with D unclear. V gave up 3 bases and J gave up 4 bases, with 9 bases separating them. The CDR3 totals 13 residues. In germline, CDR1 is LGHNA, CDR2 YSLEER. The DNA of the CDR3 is TGCGCCAGCAGCCAGGACTTTAGCACTGAAGCTTTCTTT. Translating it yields CASSQDFSTEAFF.

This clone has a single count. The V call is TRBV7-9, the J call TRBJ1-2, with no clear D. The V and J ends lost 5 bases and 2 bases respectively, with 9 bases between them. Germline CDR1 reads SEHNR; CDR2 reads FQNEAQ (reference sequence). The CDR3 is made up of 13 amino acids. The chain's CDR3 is CASSVGPNYGYTF. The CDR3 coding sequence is TGTGCCAGCAGCGTAGGGCCAAACTATGGCTACACCTTC.